This entry concerns a single T cell receptor (beta chain). The antigen remains undetermined. Germline V gene sequence: CDR1 SEHNR, CDR2 FQNEAQ (reference sequence). Trimming pared 1 base from V and 7 bases from J, leaving 19 bases between. This CDR3 region has 16 residues. The record originates from a study of cytomegalovirus exposure and HLA in healthy donors. Study-wide points: Indistinguishability led to the exclusion of some V segments, TRBV6-2 and TRBV6-3 included. Later analysis reportedly placed an Asian-associated ancestry cluster below the approximately 680-donor mean in N-insertions. Testing in vitro showed a few CMV-associated chains specific for CMV antigens.

Use of 60 Vbeta and 13 Jbeta primers characterized the PCR. The repertoire was sequenced with immunoSEQ multiplex PCR; TCRdb's copy has only in-frame clones and lacks some. The sample lists some 150,000 clones; approximately 80% were seen once. Material: PBMCs. The rearrangement links TRBV7-9 to TRBJ1-2; possible D gene TRBD1, 6 bases. The TCR sequence derives from a woman in her 50s in good health and CMV-seropositive. The CDR3 region is CASSLGGSGGRGGYTF. The CDR3 DNA is TGTGCCAGCAGCTTAGGGGGATCGGGGGGGCGCGGTGGCTACACCTTC.